In its sample, the clone carrying this TCR beta chain was seen a few times. The sample comes from a study of identical twins. Trimming took off 3 bases at V and 5 bases at J, with 8 bases between the two ends. Germline V gives CDR1 MGHDK, CDR2 SYGVNS. CDR3 length: 12 amino acids. TCRdb itself ran the 5' RACE reads through MiXCR, one entry per CDR3 protein. The profile covers 250,000 to 350,000 distinct CDR3 sequences, with roughly 8.6% appearing a single time and 7% to 8.5% taken by the ten largest. The same sample was also studied in work on yellow fever vaccine responses in identical twins.

This TCR was recovered from a young woman in good health. The J gene is TRBJ2-7, the V gene TRBV25-1, with D maybe TRBD2 (5 bases). The sample was CD8+ T cells sorted from blood. CDR3: CASSEAGDEQYF. The CDR3 bases are TGTGCCAGCAGTGAGGCCGGGGACGAGCAGTACTTC.